The 27 T cell receptor beta chains below were found in one sample sequenced in a study of T cells after yellow fever vaccination. TCRdb passed the 5' RACE reads through MiXCR, listing each CDR3 protein once. The repertoire holds some 300,000 distinct CDR3 sequences, with 9.5% to 12% as singletons. The source was CD4+ T cells sorted from PBMCs, collected 45 days after the yellow fever booster vaccination. The receptors were gathered from a man aged 18 to 29 who received the YFV17D yellow fever vaccine.

In this sample, this clonotype turned up a few times. The chain joins TRBV10-3 to TRBJ1-2; D ambiguous. Trimming removed 2 bases at V and 0 bases at J, with 10 bases between. Per the germline V gene, CDR1 is ENHRY and CDR2 is SYGVKD. The CDR3 has 15 residues. CDR3 protein: CAISEEGRPNYGYTF. The CDR3 nucleotides read TGTGCCATCAGTGAGGAAGGGCGACCTAACTATGGCTACACCTTC.

This sequence joins TRBV25-1 and TRBJ1-5, with 8 bases aligning to TRBD1. V gave up 3 bases and J gave up 6 bases; unmatched junction bases: 7. The CDR3 is 15 residues long. CDR1 is MGHDK and CDR2 is SYGVNS in the germline V gene. CDR3 amino acids: CASSEGGQGRQPQHF. CDR3 DNA: TGTGCCAGCAGTGAGGGTGGACAGGGCCGTCAGCCCCAGCATTTT.

The chain couples TRBV5-1 to TRBJ1-1; 12 bases agree with TRBD1. From germline, CDR1 is SGHRS and CDR2 YFSETQ. CDR3 length equals 16 residues. J was trimmed by 4 bases and V by 2 bases; bases with no gene match: 6. The CDR3 reads CASSFLGQGAVTEAFF. In DNA form, the CDR3 reads TGCGCCAGCAGCTTTTTGGGACAGGGGGCGGTCACTGAAGCTTTCTTT. The whole variable domain, remainder taken from reference TRBV5-1 and TRBJ1-1, is KAGVTQTPRYLIKTRGQQVTLSCSPISGHRSVSWYQQTPGQGLQFLFEYFSETQRNKGNFPGRFSGRQFSNSRSEMNVSTLELGDSALYLCASSFLGQGAVTEAFFGQGTRLTVV.

The chain recombines TRBV7-2 with TRBJ2-7; D is ambiguous. The CDR3 extends over 13 amino acids. V lost 3 bases and J 5 bases, leaving 11 bases between the germline ends. Per germline, CDR1 SGHTA and CDR2 FQGNSA. CDR3 residues: CASSFARVDEQYV. CDR3 nucleotides: TGTGCCAGCAGCTTCGCCCGGGTCGACGAGCAGTACGTC.

This clonotype was found many times. The chain recombines TRBV7-9 with TRBJ1-2; D is undetermined. The CDR3 sequence is 11 residues long. In germline, CDR1 is SEHNR, CDR2 FQNEAQ (reference sequence). Trimming stripped 6 bases from V and 12 bases from J, with 14 bases between. The CDR3: CASRPPEVHTF. CDR3 DNA sequence: TGTGCCAGCAGACCCCCCGAGGTCCACACCTTC.

This chain joins TRBV20-1 and TRBJ1-1; D perhaps matches TRBD1 (5 bases). V lost 6 bases and J lost 0, with 14 bases in between. The CDR3 contains 14 residues. The germline V gene encodes CDR1 DFQATT and CDR2 SNEGSKA (reference sequence). CDR3 residues: CSAPIGALNTEAFF. Here the CDR3 DNA reads TGCAGTGCCCCCATTGGGGCCTTGAACACTGAAGCTTTCTTT.

The chain couples TRBV5-1 to TRBJ2-7, with D unresolved. Germline V gene lookup returns CDR1 SGHRS and CDR2 YFSETQ. The V gene lost 4 bases and the J gene lost 3 bases, with 11 bases spanning the gap. This CDR3 has 13 amino acids. The CDR3, as DNA: TGCGCCAGCAGCCGACCCCCATTCTACGAGCAGTACTTC. Translation: CASSRPPFYEQYF.

This clonotype was observed at least ten times. V and J are TRBV15 and TRBJ2-5, with D possibly matching TRBD2 (6 bases). Germline lookup yields CDR1 LNHNV and CDR2 YYDKDF (reference sequence). Trimming shortened V by 5 bases and J by 0 bases, and 13 bases separated the two germline ends. This CDR3 is built from 15 residues. CDR3 in DNA: TGTGCCACCAGCGACCCGGCGGGGTACCAAGAGACCCAGTACTTC. Translation: CATSDPAGYQETQYF.

This clonotype has only a few counts. V gene TRBV10-3 combines with J gene TRBJ2-5; TRBD2 might be the D (5 bases). The V and J ends lost 5 bases and 5 bases respectively, with 12 bases between them. CDR1 is ENHRY, CDR2 SYGVKD, per germline. The CDR3 consists of 13 residues. CDR3 sequence: CAISPTSGETQYF. Written as DNA, the CDR3 is TGTGCCATCAGTCCAACTTCGGGGGAGACCCAGTACTTC.

This chain joins TRBV18 and TRBJ2-4; 9 bases match TRBD2. Losses at the gene ends were 1 base for V and 0 bases for J; bases not matched to a gene: 1. Germline values: CDR1 KGHSH, CDR2 LQKENI. The CDR3 covers 16 residues. The chain's CDR3 is CASSPQAGGAKNIQYF. The CDR3 DNA sequence: TGTGCCAGCTCACCACAAGCGGGGGGAGCCAAAAACATTCAGTACTTC.

The chain employs TRBV7-9 and TRBJ1-4, with TRBD1 as a possible D gene (6 bases). Trimming took off 0 bases at V and 6 bases at J, with 8 bases between the two ends. The CDR3 runs to 14 residues. Germline V gene lookup returns CDR1 SEHNR and CDR2 FQNEAQ (reference sequence). The CDR3 protein is CASSLAGGDEKLFF. CDR3 nucleotide sequence: TGTGCCAGCAGCTTAGCAGGGGGTGATGAAAAACTGTTTTTT. The full variable domain, its missing parts supplied by reference TRBV7-9 and TRBJ1-4, is DTGVSQNPRHKITKRGQNVTFRCDPISEHNRLYWYRQTLGQGPEFLTYFQNEAQLEKSRLLSDRFSAERPKGSFSTLEIQRTEQGDSAMYLCASSLAGGDEKLFFGSGTQLSVL.

The CDR3 DNA reads as TGCGCCAGCACCGACTGGGCAGGGGGTACGCAGTATTTT. Protein sequence: CASTDWAGGTQYF. The chain combines TRBV4-3 with TRBJ2-3; 7 nucleotides align to TRBD1. Trimming removed 7 bases from V and 8 bases from J; junction bases left unmatched: 9. Germline V gene data show CDR1 as LGHNA and CDR2 as YSLEER. The CDR3 length is 13 residues.

This clonotype was seen repeatedly, ten times or more. V gene TRBV18 combines with J gene TRBJ2-5; D unclear. Trimming pared 0 bases from V and 5 bases from J, leaving 4 bases between. Germline loops: CDR1 KGHSH, CDR2 LQKENI. This CDR3 spans 12 amino acids. The CDR3 coding sequence is TGTGCCAGCTCACCACCTCGGGAGACCCAGTACTTC. Translation: CASSPPRETQYF.

This clonotype was seen a few times. The chain joins TRBV21-1 to TRBJ1-1; TRBD1, the table's D call, lacks a check against the DNA. TRBV21-1 is tagged as a pseudogene. The CDR3 extends over 15 amino acids. The CDR3 protein is CASSKPGQENTEAFF. The CDR3 bases are TGTGCCAGCAGCAAACCGGGACAGGAGAACACTGAAGCTTTCTTT.

The chain links TRBV5-4 to TRBJ1-1; TRBD1 is a possible D gene (5 bases). Germline CDR1 is SGHNT and CDR2 is YYREEE (reference sequence). The CDR3 is 15 amino acids. With 5 bases removed from V and 4 bases from J, the gap between germline ends came to 18 bases. The CDR3 loop reads CASSPTSGRSTEAFF. Written as DNA, the CDR3 is TGTGCCAGCAGTCCGACCTCAGGGAGGAGCACTGAAGCTTTCTTT.

The genes are TRBV6-6 and TRBJ2-7; 9 bases are a match to TRBD1. CDR1 MNHNY and CDR2 SVGAGI come from the germline V gene (reference sequence). This CDR3 is 16 amino acids long. V trimming: 7 bases; J trimming: 0 bases; junction bases outside the gene matches: 10. DNA for the CDR3: TGTGCCAGCACCAAAGGGGACAGGGCCGTCTCCTACGAGCAGTACGTC. It is translated as CASTKGDRAVSYEQYV.

This clonotype came up many times. The CDR3 is CASSASRSSEQYF. CDR3 in DNA: TGTGCCAGCAGCGCATCGCGGTCCAGCGAGCAGTACTTC. The chain couples TRBV7-3 to TRBJ2-7, with unresolved D. From germline, CDR1 is SGHTA and CDR2 FQGTGA. This CDR3 region has 13 residues. The ends were cut back, 5 bases at V and 6 bases at J, with 14 bases in the middle.

This clonotype has only a few counts. The chain is built from TRBV20-1 and TRBJ2-7; D is perhaps TRBD2 (7 bases). CDR3 size: 12 residues. The V end lost 3 bases, the J end lost 3 bases, and 9 bases lay between the germline ends. Per the germline V gene, CDR1 is DFQATT and CDR2 is SNEGSKA (reference sequence). The CDR3, as DNA: TGCAGTGCTAGTAGGGGGGGCTACGAGCAGTACGTC. Residues: CSASRGGYEQYV.

This chain connects TRBV2 to TRBJ2-7; 7 positions agree with TRBD1. This CDR3 is 14 amino acids long. The V and J ends lost 7 bases and 0 bases, in that order; junction bases with no gene match: 6. CDR1 is SNHLY and CDR2 is FYNNEI in the germline V gene. CDR3 nucleotide sequence: TGTGCCAGCAACGACAGGGCTTACTCCTACGAGCAGTACGTC. This translates into CASNDRAYSYEQYV.

The chain carries TRBV4-2 and TRBJ2-2; 11 bases line up with TRBD2. V lost 4 bases and J lost 7; bases outside the gene matches: 14. Germline V gene lookup returns CDR1 LGHNA and CDR2 YNFKEQ. This CDR3 is built from 18 residues. CDR3 in DNA: TGTGCCAGCAGCCCCGCCGCGATAGCGGGGGGGCCTAACGGGGAGCTGTTTTTT. Translating it yields CASSPAAIAGGPNGELFF.

This clonotype occurred many times. The chain employs TRBV2 and TRBJ2-3; 13 bases fit TRBD2. V shed 7 bases, J shed 14 bases, and the junction held 9 bases outside the gene matches. The CDR3 consists of 13 residues. Per germline, CDR1 SNHLY and CDR2 FYNNEI. The CDR3 is CASIGLAGARRYF. The CDR3 nucleotides are TGTGCCAGCATTGGACTAGCGGGGGCACGGAGGTATTTT.

This chain uses TRBV7-3 with TRBJ1-6, with D uncertain. V was cut by 4 bases and J by 7 bases, with 14 bases left in between. The CDR3 is 15 residues long. Germline-derived CDR1 and CDR2 are SGHTA and FQGTGA. This chain's CDR3 is CASSSQDGGNSPLHF. CDR3 sequence (DNA): TGTGCCAGCAGCTCCCAAGACGGTGGGAATTCACCCCTCCACTTT.

This clonotype has only a few counts. The genes are TRBV24-1 and TRBJ1-1; unclear D gene. This CDR3 is built from 13 residues. Germline-derived CDR1 and CDR2 are KGHDR and SFDVKD. Trimming cost V 11 bases and J 1 base, with 13 bases left between them. CDR3 in DNA: TGTGCCAGAGGCAAGCCCTGGAACACTGAAGCTTTCTTT. This codes for CARGKPWNTEAFF.

The chain has TRBV2 and TRBJ1-5; 9 positions agree with TRBD1. Germline loops: CDR1 SNHLY, CDR2 FYNNEI. The CDR3 is made up of 13 amino acids. The junction had 5 bases not matched to a gene; V was cut back by 5 bases and J by 9 bases. The CDR3: CASSRQGEWPQHF. The CDR3 DNA is TGTGCCAGCAGTAGACAGGGGGAATGGCCCCAGCATTTT.

This clonotype has ten or more counts. This sequence joins TRBV5-1 and TRBJ2-3; 8 bases agree with TRBD2. Germline assignment: CDR1 SGHRS and CDR2 YFSETQ. V lost 0 bases, J lost 5 bases, and 5 bases stayed unmatched. The CDR3 runs 15 residues. Here the CDR3 DNA reads TGCGCCAGCAGCTTGGGGCAGCGGGGGAAAGATACGCAGTATTTT. It translates to CASSLGQRGKDTQYF.

At least ten counts were recorded for this clonotype. This chain connects TRBV20-1 to TRBJ1-6; D uncertain. The CDR3 spans 14 residues. Germline V gene sequence: CDR1 DFQATT, CDR2 SNEGSKA (reference sequence). The V end lost 4 bases, the J end lost 0 bases, and 7 bases lay between the germline ends. CDR3 DNA sequence: TGCAGTGCTATACAGAGCTCCTATAATTCACCCCTCCACTTT. Protein product: CSAIQSSYNSPLHF.

This clonotype has only a few counts. The genes are TRBV30 and TRBJ2-7, with 7 bases lining up with TRBD1. Trimming removed 5 bases from V and 2 bases from J; junction bases left unmatched: 0. The CDR3 spans 11 residues. Germline CDR1 is GTSNPN and CDR2 is SVGIG (reference sequence). The CDR3 nucleotides are TGTGCCTGGGGACAGGCCTACGAGCAGTACTTC. It specifies CAWGQAYEQYF.